This is a list of T cell receptor beta chains from one sample in a study of T cells in Graves' hyperthyroidism and ophthalmopathy. In TCRdb, the multiplex PCR reads were re-called with MiXCR into one record per CDR3 protein. The sample records roughly 400,000 distinct CDR3 sequences, about 14% being singletons. The sequenced material came from blood. The receptors here all came from a man aged 45-65 years with Graves' ophthalmopathy. Both conserved end residues are trimmed from each CDR3. The order of the fields is V gene, CDR3 length, D gene, CDR3 protein. The D gene is left open where the match is weak.

V gene: TRBV7-9
CDR3 length: 10
D gene: NA
CDR3 protein: ASSPLRDTQY

V gene: TRBV20-1
CDR3 length: 11
D gene: NA
CDR3 protein: SARDRVGSGYT

V gene: TRBV27
CDR3 length: 15
D gene: TRBD1
CDR3 protein: ASSSRTGRAAKNEQF

V gene: TRBV7-2
CDR3 length: 12
D gene: NA
CDR3 protein: ASSFWGLRDTQY

V gene: TRBV5-6
CDR3 length: 17
D gene: TRBD2
CDR3 protein: ASSPYLSGATGDTDTQY

V gene: TRBV12-3/TRBV12-4
CDR3 length: 15
D gene: TRBD2
CDR3 protein: ASSPRSVAGMTGELF

V gene: TRBV24-1
CDR3 length: 14
D gene: TRBD1
CDR3 protein: ATSDTGTGDSRELF

V gene: TRBV19
CDR3 length: 12
D gene: NA
CDR3 protein: ASRSLDGSKAQH

V gene: TRBV29-1
CDR3 length: 11
D gene: NA
CDR3 protein: SVDVRNYNEQF

V gene: TRBV6-5
CDR3 length: 12
D gene: TRBD1
CDR3 protein: ASSYRTGYNEQF

V gene: TRBV6-1
CDR3 length: 13
D gene: NA
CDR3 protein: ASRSRWGSNQPQH

V gene: TRBV4-1
CDR3 length: 13
D gene: TRBD2
CDR3 protein: ASSQDPSGSNIQY

V gene: TRBV27
CDR3 length: 12
D gene: TRBD1
CDR3 protein: ASGMRQGANIQY

V gene: TRBV3-1
CDR3 length: 14
D gene: NA
CDR3 protein: ASSQDQGAGSTEAF

V gene: TRBV5-1
CDR3 length: 13
D gene: NA
CDR3 protein: ASRPGREEKNTIY

V gene: TRBV7-8
CDR3 length: 14
D gene: NA
CDR3 protein: ASSLANLSLYNEQF

V gene: TRBV19
CDR3 length: 13
D gene: NA
CDR3 protein: ASSIRPGGNTEAF

V gene: TRBV20-1
CDR3 length: 12
D gene: TRBD1
CDR3 protein: SASGQEMNTEAF

V gene: TRBV5-4
CDR3 length: 15
D gene: TRBD2
CDR3 protein: ASSLVGSGNLQETQY

V gene: TRBV2
CDR3 length: 13
D gene: TRBD2
CDR3 protein: ASNRDYRNTGELF

V gene: TRBV4-2
CDR3 length: 13
D gene: NA
CDR3 protein: ASSQSTGLLYEQY

V gene: TRBV3-1
CDR3 length: 10
D gene: NA
CDR3 protein: ASSPRSDTQY

V gene: TRBV6-5
CDR3 length: 14
D gene: NA
CDR3 protein: ASSYSAPAREDTQY

V gene: TRBV2
CDR3 length: 15
D gene: TRBD1
CDR3 protein: ASSETGGFSGANVLT

V gene: TRBV4-2
CDR3 length: 12
D gene: NA
CDR3 protein: ASSPGPGEETQY

V gene: TRBV2
CDR3 length: 13
D gene: NA
CDR3 protein: ASSDSAPESYEQY

V gene: TRBV18
CDR3 length: 11
D gene: NA
CDR3 protein: ASSPASRDEQF

V gene: TRBV20-1
CDR3 length: 12
D gene: NA
CDR3 protein: SARSSGSANIQY

V gene: TRBV11-1
CDR3 length: 14
D gene: TRBD1
CDR3 protein: ASSFKRGQGAYEQY

V gene: TRBV7-9
CDR3 length: 13
D gene: TRBD2
CDR3 protein: ASSRTSGRGGTQY

V gene: TRBV19
CDR3 length: 12
D gene: NA
CDR3 protein: ASRTVGGNQPQH

V gene: TRBV9
CDR3 length: 11
D gene: NA
CDR3 protein: ASSVAPNQPQH

V gene: TRBV25-1
CDR3 length: 12
D gene: TRBD1
CDR3 protein: ASSGTGWDYGYT

V gene: TRBV3-1
CDR3 length: 11
D gene: NA
CDR3 protein: ASSLEYTGEQF

V gene: TRBV5-5
CDR3 length: 15
D gene: TRBD2
CDR3 protein: ASSLLAGGPVTDTQY

V gene: TRBV7-8
CDR3 length: 13
D gene: NA
CDR3 protein: ASSEQGLMGNEQF

V gene: TRBV27
CDR3 length: 11
D gene: NA
CDR3 protein: ASSFGQAYGYT

V gene: TRBV19
CDR3 length: 14
D gene: TRBD1
CDR3 protein: ASSTGQGASNQPQH

V gene: TRBV6-1
CDR3 length: 13
D gene: NA
CDR3 protein: ASSEAGGTNYGYT

V gene: TRBV19
CDR3 length: 14
D gene: NA
CDR3 protein: ANSSGGGSGPGELF

V gene: TRBV11-2
CDR3 length: 13
D gene: NA
CDR3 protein: ASSLMAANQETQY

V gene: TRBV7-9
CDR3 length: 12
D gene: TRBD1
CDR3 protein: ASSETGPNEKLF

V gene: TRBV5-1
CDR3 length: 13
D gene: NA
CDR3 protein: ASSLERVINSEAF

V gene: TRBV12-3/TRBV12-4
CDR3 length: 12
D gene: NA
CDR3 protein: ASRGLPAGNEQF

V gene: TRBV6-1
CDR3 length: 12
D gene: TRBD1
CDR3 protein: ASTGQGRNYEQY

V gene: TRBV5-4
CDR3 length: 12
D gene: NA
CDR3 protein: ASSLRALAGELF

V gene: TRBV5-8
CDR3 length: 13
D gene: NA
CDR3 protein: ASSLLAAETDTQY

V gene: TRBV29-1
CDR3 length: 11
D gene: NA
CDR3 protein: SVESGRAYGYT